This T cell receptor beta chain was retrieved from a study of blood T cells in healthy people across ages. Overall study results and limits: Age advanced and TCR beta diversity per million T cells fell, roughly linearly. For the donors, CMV status was unknown and possibly confounded expanded clonotype changes.

The sample holds a few counts of this clonotype. Its antigen remains unidentified. The sample, 9 to 10 milliliters of peripheral blood, was drawn from each donor. The CDR3 length is 16 residues. Germline trimming cut 6 bases from V and 13 bases from J; bases unmatched to any gene: 19. The V gene's germline CDR1 is MRHNA and CDR2 SNTAGT. The authors ran a second PCR of roughly 6 to 12 cycles using a sample-barcoded 5' primer and a J-beta primer mix. Template switching added a 12-random-nucleotide identifier to every cDNA molecule. TCRdb reprocessed the 5' RACE reads with MiXCR, giving one entry per CDR3 protein. The sample has around 800,000 distinct CDR3 sequences, around 45% seen once; the top ten hold about a fifth.

The sequenced material came from blood. The J gene is TRBJ2-4, the V gene TRBV6-4, with TRBD1 identical over 9 bases. The receptor was isolated from a man aged 55 to 70 in good health. CDR3 loop: CASSPGTGRVSNEQYF. In nucleotides, the CDR3 is TGTGCCAGCAGCCCTGGGACAGGGCGAGTCAGCAATGAGCAGTACTTC.